The next 22 T cell receptor beta chains were all read from a single sample in a study of cytomegalovirus exposure and HLA in healthy donors. Use of 60 Vbeta and 13 Jbeta primers characterized the PCR. The table came from immunoSEQ multiplex PCR; TCRdb's copy has only in-frame clones and leaves some out. Here the sample spans 130,000 or so clones, 70% to 85% being singletons. The sample taken for sequencing was PBMCs. The receptors come from a man in his late teens or twenties in good health and CMV-seropositive.

The V and J genes are TRBV11-2 and TRBJ1-1; 7 bases are shared with TRBD1. There are 15 residues in the CDR3. Germline V gives CDR1 SGHAT, CDR2 FQNNGV. V trimming: 0 bases; J trimming: 3 bases; junction bases outside the gene matches: 4. The CDR3 loop reads CASSLDQGVDTEAFF. The CDR3 DNA follows: TGTGCCAGCAGCTTAGATCAGGGGGTGGACACTGAAGCTTTCTTT.

J is TRBJ2-1 and V is TRBV5-1; D may be TRBD1 (6 bases). CDR3 length equals 15 residues. Trimming stripped 2 bases from V and 7 bases from J, with 16 bases between. The germline V gene has CDR1 SGHRS and CDR2 YFSETQ. CDR3 sequence (DNA): TGCGCCAGCAGCTTAGAATCAGGGGTAGGGAATGAGCAGTTCTTC. Residues: CASSLESGVGNEQFF.

The chain carries TRBV5-1 and TRBJ2-6; TRBD1 matches at 11 bases. CDR3 length: 18 amino acids. Per germline, CDR1 SGHRS and CDR2 YFSETQ. V trimming: 4 bases; J trimming: 3 bases; junction bases outside the gene matches: 9. The CDR3 loop is CASSAHRDRGFGANVLTF. The CDR3 nucleotides read TGCGCCAGCAGCGCTCACCGGGACAGGGGGTTTGGGGCCAACGTCCTGACTTTC.

This sequence joins TRBV5-6 and TRBJ1-2, with D perhaps TRBD1 (6 bases). CDR1 and CDR2 from the germline V gene are SGHDT and YYEEEE. The CDR3 is 12 residues long. Trimming shortened V by 0 bases and J by 9 bases, and 9 bases separated the two germline ends. This CDR3 reads CASSLGQGSYTF. CDR3 nucleotide sequence: TGTGCCAGCAGCTTGGGCCAGGGGAGCTACACCTTC.

On this clone: At one of its ends the junction is not consistent with the germline gene, which may arise from a read error. The V call is TRBV7-9, the J call TRBJ2-4, with 9 positions matching TRBD1. The CDR3 loop spans 17 amino acids. Germline CDR1 reads SEHNR; CDR2 reads FQNEAQ (reference sequence). CDR3: CASSSRALQGAENSQYF. The CDR3 DNA reads as TGTGCCAGCAGTTCTAGGGCCCTACAGGGGGCGGAAAACAGTCAGTACTTC.

This clone was observed a handful of times. The V call is TRBV30, the J call TRBJ2-7; possible D gene TRBD1, 7 bases. Between the trimmed V and J ends, which lost 3 bases and 0 bases, there was a span of 18 bases. Germline V lookup: CDR1 GTSNPN, CDR2 SVGIG (reference sequence). CDR3 length: 16 residues. The CDR3 sequence: CAWSDIRGAFSYEQYF. Written as DNA, the CDR3 is TGTGCCTGGAGCGACATCAGGGGGGCCTTCTCCTACGAGCAGTACTTC.

The V gene is TRBV7-2, the J gene TRBJ1-1; the D is unclear. From germline, CDR1 is SGHTA and CDR2 FQGNSA. This CDR3 is 11 amino acids long. V lost 5 bases and J 8 bases, leaving 9 bases between the germline ends. CDR3 nucleotides: TGTGCCAGCAGCCACCTACCCGAAGCTTTCTTT. Amino acids: CASSHLPEAFF.

The chain couples TRBV27 to TRBJ2-5; D perhaps matches TRBD2 (6 bases). V was pared by 7 bases and J by 7 bases, with 19 bases between. The length of the CDR3 is 14 residues. The germline gives CDR1 MNHEY, CDR2 SMNVEV (reference sequence). This CDR3 reads CASNNGGGGATQYF. The CDR3 coding sequence is TGTGCCAGCAATAACGGTGGTGGCGGGGCGACCCAGTACTTC.

The V and J genes are TRBV9 and TRBJ2-1; possibly TRBD1 for D (5 bases). The germline CDR1 and CDR2 sequences are SGDLS and YYNGEE. The V end was cut by 2 bases, the J end by 5 bases, with 11 bases between. This CDR3 has 14 residues. The CDR3 loop is CASSVGHSNNEQFF. CDR3 sequence (DNA): TGTGCCAGCAGCGTGGGGCACAGTAACAATGAGCAGTTCTTC.

This clone was observed a few times. The J gene is TRBJ1-5, the V gene TRBV6-6, with 7 bases matching TRBD1. Germline V lookup: CDR1 MNHNY, CDR2 SVGAGI (reference sequence). Losses at the gene ends were 6 bases for V and 7 bases for J; bases not matched to a gene: 9. The CDR3 loop spans 14 amino acids. The CDR3: CASRRDSSGQPQHF. The CDR3 region has the DNA TGTGCCAGCAGACGGGACAGCTCGGGACAGCCCCAGCATTTT.

This sequence joins TRBV11-2 and TRBJ2-1; D is unclear. Germline assignment: CDR1 SGHAT and CDR2 FQNNGV. Trimming shortened V by 0 bases and J by 8 bases, and 11 bases separated the two germline ends. The CDR3 extends over 14 amino acids. The CDR3 is CASSLERLEDEQFF. The CDR3 DNA follows: TGTGCCAGCAGCTTAGAGAGGCTGGAAGATGAGCAGTTCTTC. Complete variable domain (other parts from reference TRBV11-2 and TRBJ2-1): EAGVAQSPRYKIIEKRQSVAFWCNPISGHATLYWYQQILGQGPKLLIQFQNNGVVDDSQLPKDRFSAERLKGVDSTLKIQPAKLEDSAVYLCASSLERLEDEQFFGPGTRLTVL.

This chain links TRBV6-1 with TRBJ2-7, with a weak D call TRBD2 (6 bases). CDR3 size: 14 residues. Per the germline V gene, CDR1 is MNHNS and CDR2 is SASEGT. V lost 6 bases, J lost 4 bases, and 16 bases lay in between. The CDR3 here is CASSPGAGRYEQYF. CDR3 DNA: TGTGCCAGCAGCCCTGGGGCAGGGAGGTACGAGCAGTACTTC.

The chain links TRBV11-3 to TRBJ2-3; 11 bases line up with TRBD2. Germline assignment: CDR1 SGHNT and CDR2 YENEEA. V lost 3 bases, J lost 0 bases, and 5 bases stayed unmatched. The CDR3 is 17 residues long. CDR3 in amino acids: CASSFGTSGSSTDTQYF. The CDR3 coding sequence is TGTGCCAGCAGCTTCGGTACTAGCGGGAGCAGCACAGATACGCAGTATTTT.

The chain carries TRBV27 and TRBJ1-2, with 8 nucleotides matching TRBD1. The trim removed 6 bases at V and 8 bases at J, leaving 8 bases unmatched. Germline values: CDR1 MNHEY, CDR2 SMNVEV (reference sequence). The CDR3 has 13 residues. The CDR3 protein is CASSPRTGRGYTF. The DNA for the CDR3 is TGTGCCAGCAGCCCACGGACAGGGAGAGGCTACACCTTC.

This sequence joins TRBV5-1 and TRBJ1-1; D is ambiguous. From germline, CDR1 is SGHRS and CDR2 YFSETQ. Trimming shortened V by 2 bases and J by 1 base, and 15 bases separated the two germline ends. The CDR3 extends over 16 amino acids. The CDR3 DNA reads TGCGCCAGCAGCTTTTCCTGGGTAGGCGGGAACACTGAAGCTTTCTTT. Translated, it gives CASSFSWVGGNTEAFF.

This clone was counted between two and nine times. V usage is TRBV19 and J usage is TRBJ2-2, with 8 nucleotides matching TRBD1. The CDR3 extends over 15 amino acids. The germline V gene has CDR1 LNHDA and CDR2 SQIVND (reference sequence). With 7 bases clipped from V and 5 bases from J, the junction kept 9 bases outside the gene matches. The chain's CDR3 is CASIGQGKGTGELFF. The CDR3 DNA sequence: TGTGCCAGTATCGGACAGGGAAAAGGGACCGGGGAGCTGTTTTTT.

J is TRBJ2-1 and V is TRBV5-1, with 8 bases that match TRBD1. The CDR3 is made up of 15 amino acids. The germline V gene encodes CDR1 SGHRS and CDR2 YFSETQ. Trimming removed 4 bases from V and 4 bases from J; junction bases left unmatched: 7. The CDR3 sequence: CASSRTGFGYNEQFF. The CDR3 coding sequence is TGCGCCAGCAGCCGGACAGGGTTTGGGTACAATGAGCAGTTCTTC.

The chain recombines TRBV7-3 with TRBJ2-1; the match to TRBD2 covers 14 bases. Trimming removed 5 bases from V and 7 bases from J; junction bases left unmatched: 7. Looked up from germline, CDR1 is SGHTA and CDR2 is FQGTGA. CDR3 length: 16 residues. The CDR3 spells CASSASGTSGRNEQFF. CDR3 nucleotides: TGTGCCAGCAGCGCTTCCGGGACTAGCGGGAGAAATGAGCAGTTCTTC.

The genes are TRBV6-5 and TRBJ2-2, with 7 bases matching TRBD1. Trimming at V came to 5 bases and at J to 6 bases, leaving 9 bases not matched to a gene. The CDR3 sequence is 15 residues long. Germline-derived CDR1 and CDR2 are MNHEY and SVGAGI. The CDR3 bases are TGTGCCAGCAGTGGAGACAGGGTATTCCCCGGGGAGCTGTTTTTT. Protein: CASSGDRVFPGELFF.

CDR3 protein: CASSLQMGVHYEQYF. Here the CDR3 DNA reads TGTGCCAGCAGCTTACAAATGGGAGTCCACTACGAGCAGTACTTC. This chain links TRBV7-9 with TRBJ2-7, with TRBD2 as a possible D gene (5 bases). V gave up 2 bases and J gave up 3 bases, with 14 bases separating them. Per germline, CDR1 SEHNR and CDR2 FQNEAQ (reference sequence). This CDR3 spans 15 amino acids. The entire variable domain, with the rest obtained from reference TRBV7-9 and TRBJ2-7, is as follows: DTGVSQNPRHKITKRGQNVTFRCDPISEHNRLYWYRQTLGQGPEFLTYFQNEAQLEKSRLLSDRFSAERPKGSFSTLEIQRTEQGDSAMYLCASSLQMGVHYEQYFGPGTRLTVT.

This chain links TRBV28 with TRBJ1-6; D unclear. Trimming stripped 5 bases from V and 8 bases from J, with 10 bases between. The germline CDR1 and CDR2 sequences are MDHEN and SYDVKM. This CDR3 is built from 13 residues. CDR3 amino acids: CASSPSGYSPLHF. DNA for the CDR3: TGTGCCAGCAGTCCCTCCGGTTATTCACCCCTCCACTTT.

This clone occurred a few times. The V gene is TRBV11-2, the J gene TRBJ2-7; a possible D gene is TRBD2 (6 bases). The V end lost 4 bases, the J end lost 5 bases, and 18 bases lay between the germline ends. CDR1 SGHAT and CDR2 FQNNGV come from the germline V gene. The CDR3 consists of 15 residues. The CDR3 reads CASSSGVWGLDEQYF. CDR3 nucleotides: TGTGCCAGCAGCTCGGGGGTTTGGGGTCTGGACGAGCAGTACTTC.